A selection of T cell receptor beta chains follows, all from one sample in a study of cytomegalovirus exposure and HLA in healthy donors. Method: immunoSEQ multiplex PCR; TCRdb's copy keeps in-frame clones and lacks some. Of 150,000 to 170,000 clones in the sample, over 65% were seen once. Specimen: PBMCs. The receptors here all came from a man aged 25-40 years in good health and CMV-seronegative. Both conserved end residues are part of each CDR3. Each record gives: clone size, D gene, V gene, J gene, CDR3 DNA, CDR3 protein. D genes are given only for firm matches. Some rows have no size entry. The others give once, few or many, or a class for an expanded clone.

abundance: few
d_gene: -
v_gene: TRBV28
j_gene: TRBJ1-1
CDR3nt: TGTGCCAGCGGAGGGGTGAACACTGAAGCTTTCTTT
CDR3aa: CASGGVNTEAFF

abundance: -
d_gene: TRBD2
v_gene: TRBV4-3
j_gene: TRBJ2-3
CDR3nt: TGCGCCAGCAGCTATCGGGGGGCAGATACGCAGTATTTT
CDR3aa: CASSYRGADTQYF

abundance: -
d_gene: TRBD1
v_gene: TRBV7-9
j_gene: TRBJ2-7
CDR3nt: TGTGCCAGCAGCTCGGGGACAGCGATCAGGAGCTCCTACGAGCAGTACTTC
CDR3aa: CASSSGTAIRSSYEQYF

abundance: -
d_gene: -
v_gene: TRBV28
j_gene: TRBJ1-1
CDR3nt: TGTGCCACCGATCGTCCCAACATGAACACTGAAGCTTTCTTT
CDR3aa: CATDRPNMNTEAFF

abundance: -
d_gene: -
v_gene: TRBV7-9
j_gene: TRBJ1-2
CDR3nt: TGTGCCAGCACCAGCGGGGATATCCATGGCTACACCTTC
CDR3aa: CASTSGDIHGYTF

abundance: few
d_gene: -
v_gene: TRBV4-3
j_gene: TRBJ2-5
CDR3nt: TGCGCCAGCAGCCAAGATCCTTACCAAGAGACCCAGTACTTC
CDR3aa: CASSQDPYQETQYF

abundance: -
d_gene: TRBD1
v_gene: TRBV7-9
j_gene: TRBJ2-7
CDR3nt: TGTGCCAGCGGGGGACAGGGAGGGAGCGAGCAGTACTTC
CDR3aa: CASGGQGGSEQYF

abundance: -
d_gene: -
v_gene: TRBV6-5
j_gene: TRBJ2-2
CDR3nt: TGTGCCAGCAGTTTAGGACTCGGGCCGAACACCGGGGAGCTGTTTTTT
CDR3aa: CASSLGLGPNTGELFF

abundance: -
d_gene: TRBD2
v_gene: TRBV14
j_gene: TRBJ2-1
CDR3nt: TGTGCCAGCAGCCAAGGCGGGGGGGCTTGGAATGAGCAGTTCTTC
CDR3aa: CASSQGGGAWNEQFF

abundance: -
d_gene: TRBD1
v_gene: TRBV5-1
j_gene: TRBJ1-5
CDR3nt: TGCGCCAGCAGCTTGACAGGGGAGAGCAATCAGCCCCAGCATTTT
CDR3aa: CASSLTGESNQPQHF

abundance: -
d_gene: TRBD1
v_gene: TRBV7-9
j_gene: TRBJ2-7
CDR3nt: TGTGCCAGCAGCTCCTCGACAGGGATCTACGAGCAGTACTTC
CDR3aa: CASSSSTGIYEQYF

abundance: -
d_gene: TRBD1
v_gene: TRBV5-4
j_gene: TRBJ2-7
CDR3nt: TGTGCCAGCAATAGGGACAGGGTAAACGAGCAGTACTTC
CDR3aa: CASNRDRVNEQYF

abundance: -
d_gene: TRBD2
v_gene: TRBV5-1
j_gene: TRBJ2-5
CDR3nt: TGCGCCAGCAGCTCCGGACTAGCGGGGCACCAAGAGACCCAGTACTTC
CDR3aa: CASSSGLAGHQETQYF

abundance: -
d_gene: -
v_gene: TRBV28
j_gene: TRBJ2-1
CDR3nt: TGTGCCAGCAGCGCTAGGTATGAGCAGTTCTTC
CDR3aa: CASSARYEQFF

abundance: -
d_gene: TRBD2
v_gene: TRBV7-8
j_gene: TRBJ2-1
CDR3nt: TGTGCCAGCACCTGGAGCGGGGGGGGTGCGAATGAGCAGTTCTTC
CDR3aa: CASTWSGGGANEQFF

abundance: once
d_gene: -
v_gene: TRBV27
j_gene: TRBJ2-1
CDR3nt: TGTGCCAGCAGTTTTCCGGGTGGTGGGAATGAGCAGTTCTTC
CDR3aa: CASSFPGGGNEQFF

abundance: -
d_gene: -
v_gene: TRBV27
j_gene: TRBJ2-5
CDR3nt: TGTGCCAGCAGTTTGGCGGGCCGAGAGACCCAGTACTTC
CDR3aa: CASSLAGRETQYF

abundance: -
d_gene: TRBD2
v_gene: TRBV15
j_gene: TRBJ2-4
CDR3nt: TGTGCCACCAGCAGAGATGGGGGAGGGCCTAGGGCGCAAAACATTCAGTACTTC
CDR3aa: CATSRDGGGPRAQNIQYF

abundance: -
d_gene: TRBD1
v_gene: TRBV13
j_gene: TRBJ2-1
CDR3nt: TGTGCCAGCAGCATCAGGACAGGCATTTCCTACAATGAGCAGTTCTTC
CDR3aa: CASSIRTGISYNEQFF

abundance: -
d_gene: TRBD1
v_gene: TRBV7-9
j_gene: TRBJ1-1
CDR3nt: TGTGCCAGCAGCCTAAGACAGGGTGGTGAAGCTTTCTTT
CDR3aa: CASSLRQGGEAFF

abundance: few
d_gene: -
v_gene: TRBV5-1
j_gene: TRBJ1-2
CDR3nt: TGCGCCAGCAGCTTGGGAGACGTCGGAGCTAACTATGGCTACACCTTC
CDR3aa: CASSLGDVGANYGYTF

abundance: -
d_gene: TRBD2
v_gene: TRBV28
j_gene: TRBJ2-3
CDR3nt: TGTGCCAGCAGTAGACTAGCGGGGGGGGGTACGCAGTATTTT
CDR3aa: CASSRLAGGGTQYF

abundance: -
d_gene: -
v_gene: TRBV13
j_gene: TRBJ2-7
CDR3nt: TGTGCCAGCAGACGGGGGTACGAGCAGTACTTC
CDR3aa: CASRRGYEQYF

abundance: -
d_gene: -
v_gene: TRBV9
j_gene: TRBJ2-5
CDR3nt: TGTGCCAGCAGCGCCCGAGGACAGCAAGAGACCCAGTACTTC
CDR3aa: CASSARGQQETQYF

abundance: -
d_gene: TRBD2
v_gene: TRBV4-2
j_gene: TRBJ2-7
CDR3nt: TGTGCCAGCAGCCAAGATCCCAGCGGGGGCTCCTACGAGCAGTACTTC
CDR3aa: CASSQDPSGGSYEQYF

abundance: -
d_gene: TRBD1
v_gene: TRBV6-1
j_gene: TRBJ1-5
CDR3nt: TGTGCCAGCAGCACAGGGGCGCGGAATCAGCCCCAGCATTTT
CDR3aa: CASSTGARNQPQHF

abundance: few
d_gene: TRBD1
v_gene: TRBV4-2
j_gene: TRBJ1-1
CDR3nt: TGTGCCAGCAGCCAAGAACAGGGGGCTGGGGCTGAAGCTTTCTTT
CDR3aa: CASSQEQGAGAEAFF

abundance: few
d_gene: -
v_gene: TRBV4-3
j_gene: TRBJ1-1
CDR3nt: TGCGCCAGCAGCCAAGAAGGAGGTTCCCCTGAAGCTTTCTTT
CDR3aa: CASSQEGGSPEAFF

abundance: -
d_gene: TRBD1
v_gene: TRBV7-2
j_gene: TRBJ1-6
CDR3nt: TGTGCCAGCAGCCTCCGGGACAGCAATTCACCCCTCCACTTT
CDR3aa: CASSLRDSNSPLHF

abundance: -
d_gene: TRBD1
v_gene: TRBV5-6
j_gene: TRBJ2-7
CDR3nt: TGTGCCAGCCGGGACAGGTACTCCTACGAGCAGTACTTC
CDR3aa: CASRDRYSYEQYF

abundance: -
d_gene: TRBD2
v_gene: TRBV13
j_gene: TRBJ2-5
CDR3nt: TGTGCCAGCAGCTTAGGAGCGGGGGGCATCCAAGAGACCCAGTACTTC
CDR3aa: CASSLGAGGIQETQYF

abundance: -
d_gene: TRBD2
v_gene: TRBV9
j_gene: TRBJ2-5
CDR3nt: TGTGCCAGCAGCAGCGCGAAAGGACCTAGCGGGGGGTACCAAGAGACCCAGTACTTC
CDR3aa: CASSSAKGPSGGYQETQYF

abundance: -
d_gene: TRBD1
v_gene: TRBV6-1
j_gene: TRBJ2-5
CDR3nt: TGTGCCAGCAGTGGGGGGACAGCGGCGCAGGAGACCCAGTACTTC
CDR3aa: CASSGGTAAQETQYF

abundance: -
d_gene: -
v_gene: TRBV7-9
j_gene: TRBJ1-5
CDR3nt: TGTGCCAGCAGCTTATTCACAGGTACCCAGCATTTT
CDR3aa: CASSLFTGTQHF

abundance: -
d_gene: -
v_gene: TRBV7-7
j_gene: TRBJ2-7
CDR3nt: TGTGCCAGCAGCTTAGGGCCAGCTAGCGCAGATGAGCAGTACTTC
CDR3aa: CASSLGPASADEQYF

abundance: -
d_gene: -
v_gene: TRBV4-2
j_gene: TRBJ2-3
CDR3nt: TGTGCCAGCAGCCAAGGACTAGGAGACCGAGATACGCAGTATTTT
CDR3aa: CASSQGLGDRDTQYF

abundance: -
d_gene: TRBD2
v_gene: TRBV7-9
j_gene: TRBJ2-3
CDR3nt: TGTGCCAGCAGCTTAAACCCGGGGGGAGCAAGCACAGATACGCAGTATTTT
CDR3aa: CASSLNPGGASTDTQYF

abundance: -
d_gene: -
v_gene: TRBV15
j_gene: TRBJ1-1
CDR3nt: TGTGCCACCAGCAGAGAGCAACTATGGGAAGCTTTCTTT
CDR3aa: CATSREQLWEAFF

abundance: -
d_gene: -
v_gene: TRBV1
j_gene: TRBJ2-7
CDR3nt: TGCACCAGCAGCCTTAACCTAGACGAGCAGTACTTC
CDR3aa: CTSSLNLDEQYF

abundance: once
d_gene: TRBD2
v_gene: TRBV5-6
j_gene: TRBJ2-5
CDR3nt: TGTGCCAGCGAAAGGACTAGCGGGGGGGAAGAGACCCAGTACTTC
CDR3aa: CASERTSGGEETQYF

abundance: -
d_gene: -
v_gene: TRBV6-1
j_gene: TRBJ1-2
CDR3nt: TGTGCCAGCAAACAAGAGGGGGGGTCCATGGGCTACACCTTC
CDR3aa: CASKQEGGSMGYTF

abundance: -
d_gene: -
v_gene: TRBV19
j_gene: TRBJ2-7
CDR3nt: TGTGCCAGTAGTTCCCGGACAGGCGGGGTGGGCGAGCAGTACTTC
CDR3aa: CASSSRTGGVGEQYF

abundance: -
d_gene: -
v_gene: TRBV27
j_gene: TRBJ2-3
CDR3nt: TGTGCCAGCAGTTTATTGGGCTACACAGATACGCAGTATTTT
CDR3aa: CASSLLGYTDTQYF

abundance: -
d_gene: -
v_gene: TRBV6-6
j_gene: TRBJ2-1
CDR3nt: TGTGCCAGCAGTTATGGGCAGGGCGAGCAGTTCTTC
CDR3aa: CASSYGQGEQFF

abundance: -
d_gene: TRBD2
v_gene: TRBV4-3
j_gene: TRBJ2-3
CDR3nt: TGCGCCAGCAGCCAATCTAGCGGGGGGCCTAGCACAGATACGCAGTATTTT
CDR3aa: CASSQSSGGPSTDTQYF

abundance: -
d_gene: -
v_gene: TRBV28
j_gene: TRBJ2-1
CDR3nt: TGTGCCAGCAGTTCAAAAACAACCTACAATGAGCAGTTCTTC
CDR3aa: CASSSKTTYNEQFF

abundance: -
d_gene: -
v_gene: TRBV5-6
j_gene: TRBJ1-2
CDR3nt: TGTGCCAGCAGCCCCTTGGGTATTCAGGCTACAGCTAACTATGGCTACACCTTC
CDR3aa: CASSPLGIQATANYGYTF

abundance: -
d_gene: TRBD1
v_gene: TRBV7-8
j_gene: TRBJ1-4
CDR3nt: TGTGCCAGCAGTCCAACCCCGGGACAGGGTGAAAAACTGTTTTTT
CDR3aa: CASSPTPGQGEKLFF

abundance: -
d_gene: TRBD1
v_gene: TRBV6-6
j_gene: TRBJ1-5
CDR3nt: TGTGCCAGCGCAGGGGGCGCCCCTCAGCCCCAGCATTTT
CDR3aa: CASAGGAPQPQHF

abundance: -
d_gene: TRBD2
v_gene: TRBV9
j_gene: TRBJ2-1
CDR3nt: TGTGCCAGCAGCGTAGGGGGAGGGACTAGCGGGGGGCATGAGCAGTTCTTC
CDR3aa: CASSVGGGTSGGHEQFF

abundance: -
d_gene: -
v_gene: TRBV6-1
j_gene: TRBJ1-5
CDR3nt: TGTGCCAGCAGTGAAGCGCTAGACAGCGCGGGCAATCAGCCCCAGCATTTT
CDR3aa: CASSEALDSAGNQPQHF

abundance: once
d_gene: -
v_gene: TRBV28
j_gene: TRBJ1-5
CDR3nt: TGTGCCAGCAGTTTATCGGGGAACCCCCAGCATTTT
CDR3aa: CASSLSGNPQHF

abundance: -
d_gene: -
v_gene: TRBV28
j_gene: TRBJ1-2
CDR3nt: TGTGCCAGCAGTTGGGAGGTAACTAACTATGGCTACACCTTC
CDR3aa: CASSWEVTNYGYTF

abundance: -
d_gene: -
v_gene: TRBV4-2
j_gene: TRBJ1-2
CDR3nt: TGTGCCAGCAGCGCAGGGTGGAGTCAAGATGGCTACACCTTC
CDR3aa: CASSAGWSQDGYTF

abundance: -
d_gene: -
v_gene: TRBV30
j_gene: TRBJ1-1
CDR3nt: TGTGCCTGGAGTGTACGGTCGGAAGCTTTCTTT
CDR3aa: CAWSVRSEAFF